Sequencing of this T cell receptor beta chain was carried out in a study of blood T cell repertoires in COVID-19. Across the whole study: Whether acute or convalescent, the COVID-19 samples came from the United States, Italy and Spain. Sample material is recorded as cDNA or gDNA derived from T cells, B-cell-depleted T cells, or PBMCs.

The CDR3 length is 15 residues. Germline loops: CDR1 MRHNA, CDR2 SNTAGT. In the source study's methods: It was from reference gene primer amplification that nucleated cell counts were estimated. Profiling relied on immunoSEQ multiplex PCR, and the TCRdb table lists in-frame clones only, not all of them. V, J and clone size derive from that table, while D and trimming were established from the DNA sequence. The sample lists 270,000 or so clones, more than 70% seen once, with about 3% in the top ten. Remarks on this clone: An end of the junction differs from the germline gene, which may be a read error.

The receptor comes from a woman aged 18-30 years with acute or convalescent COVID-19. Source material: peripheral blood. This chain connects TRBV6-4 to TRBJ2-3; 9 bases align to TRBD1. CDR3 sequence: CASSEGQGGTDTQYF. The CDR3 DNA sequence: TGTGCCAGCAGCGAGGGACAGGGTGGGACAGATACGCAATATTTT.